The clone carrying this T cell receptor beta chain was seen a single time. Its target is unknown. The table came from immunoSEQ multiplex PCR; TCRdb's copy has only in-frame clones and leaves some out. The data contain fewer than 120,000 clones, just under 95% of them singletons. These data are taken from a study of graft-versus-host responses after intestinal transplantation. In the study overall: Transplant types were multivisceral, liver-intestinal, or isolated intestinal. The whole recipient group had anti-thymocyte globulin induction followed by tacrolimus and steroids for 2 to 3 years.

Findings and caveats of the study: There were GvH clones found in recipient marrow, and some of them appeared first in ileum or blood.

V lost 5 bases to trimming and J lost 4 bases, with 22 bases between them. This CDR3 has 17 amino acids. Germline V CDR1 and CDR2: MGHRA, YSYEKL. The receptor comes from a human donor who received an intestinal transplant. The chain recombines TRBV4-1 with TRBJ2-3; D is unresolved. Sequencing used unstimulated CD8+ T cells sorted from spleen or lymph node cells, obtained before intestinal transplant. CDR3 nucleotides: TGCGCCAGCAGCTCAAGTCCTCCTCCGAAGTGGTCAGATACGCAGTATTTT. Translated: CASSSSPPPKWSDTQYF.